This T cell receptor beta chain originates from a study of technical replicates of blood from a few donors. TCRdb keeps only in-frame clones here, not all; method: immunoSEQ multiplex PCR. The data contain under 75,000 clones, approximately 94% of them singletons. This CDR3 comprises 11 residues. Trimming cost V 4 bases and J 4 bases, with 4 bases left between them. The germline V gene encodes CDR1 MNHEY and CDR2 SMNVEV (reference sequence). The TCR originated in a human donor in good health. Sequenced: T cells isolated from PBMCs. This sequence joins TRBV27 and TRBJ1-2; no clear D. CDR3 bases: TGTGCCAGCAGTTCGTCCTATGGCTACACCTTC. Translating it yields CASSSSYGYTF.